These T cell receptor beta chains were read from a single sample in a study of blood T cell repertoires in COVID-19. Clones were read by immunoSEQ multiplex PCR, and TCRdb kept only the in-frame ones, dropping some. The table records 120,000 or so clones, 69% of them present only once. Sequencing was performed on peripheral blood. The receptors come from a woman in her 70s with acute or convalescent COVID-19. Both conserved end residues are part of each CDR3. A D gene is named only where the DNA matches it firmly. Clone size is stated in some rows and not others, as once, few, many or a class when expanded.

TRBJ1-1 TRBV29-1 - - CSVERQMNTEAFF TGCAGCGTTGAACGCCAGATGAACACTGAAGCTTTCTTT
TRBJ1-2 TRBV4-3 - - CASSQEAQYYGYTF TGCGCCAGCAGCCAAGAGGCACAGTACTATGGCTACACCTTC
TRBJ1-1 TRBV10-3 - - CAISESGTRGTEAFF TGTGCCATCAGTGAATCGGGCACCAGGGGCACTGAAGCTTTCTTT
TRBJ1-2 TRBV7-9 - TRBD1 CASSLPLLNRGGYTF TGTGCCAGCAGCTTACCACTTTTAAACAGGGGTGGCTACACCTTC
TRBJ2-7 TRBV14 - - CASRGSGGYEQYF TGTGCCAGCAGAGGTAGCGGAGGGTACGAGCAGTACTTC
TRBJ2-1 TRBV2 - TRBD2 CASRETSGRGGYNEQFF TGTGCCAGCAGAGAGACCAGCGGGAGAGGGGGTTACAATGAGCAGTTCTTC
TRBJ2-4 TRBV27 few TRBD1 CASSLRSGTVNIQYF TGTGCCAGCAGTCTCCGGTCCGGGACAGTTAACATTCAGTACTTC
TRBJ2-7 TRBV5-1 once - CASSSDSPTYEQYF TGCGCCAGCAGCTCAGACAGCCCTACCTACGAGCAGTACTTC
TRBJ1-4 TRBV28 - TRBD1 CASSQQQGVAEKLFF TGTGCCAGCAGCCAACAACAGGGGGTAGCTGAAAAACTGTTTTTT
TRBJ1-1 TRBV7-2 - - CASSITQVVAEAFF TGTGCCAGCAGCATAACACAGGTGGTAGCTGAAGCTTTCTTT
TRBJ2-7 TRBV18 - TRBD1 CASSLFRTGSTYEQYF TGTGCCAGCTCACTCTTCAGGACAGGGTCAACCTACGAGCAGTACTTC
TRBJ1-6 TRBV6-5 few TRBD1 CASSQGQSNSPLHF TGTGCCAGCAGTCAGGGACAGAGCAATTCACCCCTCCACTTT
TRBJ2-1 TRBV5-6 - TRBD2 CASSAGLGDNEQFF TGTGCCAGCAGCGCGGGACTAGGAGACAATGAGCAGTTCTTC
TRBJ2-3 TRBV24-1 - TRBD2 CATSDPLGGSSTDTQYF TGTGCCACCAGTGATCCCCTAGGCGGGAGTAGCACAGATACGCAGTATTTT
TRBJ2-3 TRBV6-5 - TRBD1 CASSYSGGKDTQYF TGTGCCAGCAGTTACTCAGGGGGCAAAGATACGCAGTATTTT
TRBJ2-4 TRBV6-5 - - CASTPGRTPRDIQYF TGTGCCAGCACCCCAGGTAGGACACCCAGGGACATTCAGTACTTC
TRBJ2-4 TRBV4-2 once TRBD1 CASSQGTGGLPKNIQYF TGTGCCAGCAGCCAAGGGACAGGAGGTTTGCCCAAAAACATTCAGTACTTC